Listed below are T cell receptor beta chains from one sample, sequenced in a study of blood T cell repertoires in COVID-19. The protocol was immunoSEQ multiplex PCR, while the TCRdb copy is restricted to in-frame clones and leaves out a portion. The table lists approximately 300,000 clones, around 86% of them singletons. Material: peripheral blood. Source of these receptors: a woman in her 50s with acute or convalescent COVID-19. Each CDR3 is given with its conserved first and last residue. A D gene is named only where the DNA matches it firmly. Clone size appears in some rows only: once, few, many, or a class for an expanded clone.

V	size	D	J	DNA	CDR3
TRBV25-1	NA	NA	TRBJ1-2	TGTGCCAGCAGAACCGAGGGCTCCTATGGCTACACCTTC	CASRTEGSYGYTF
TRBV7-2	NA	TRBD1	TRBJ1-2	TGTGCCAGCAGCCCCCTCGGGCAGGGGGCTGGCTACACCTTC	CASSPLGQGAGYTF
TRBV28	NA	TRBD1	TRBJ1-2	TGTGCCAGCACCGAGACAGGGAGGACCTATGGCTACACCTTC	CASTETGRTYGYTF
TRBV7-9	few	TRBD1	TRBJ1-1	TGTGCCAGCAGCTTAAACAGGGGGCCCTTGGGTACTGAAGCTTTCTTT	CASSLNRGPLGTEAFF
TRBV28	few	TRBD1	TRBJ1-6	TGTGCCAGCAGTCCGCGACAGGGGGCTGAAAATTCACCCCTCCACTTT	CASSPRQGAENSPLHF
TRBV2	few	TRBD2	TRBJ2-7	TGTGCCATCCATAGCGGGTCGATCTACGAGCAGTACTTC	CAIHSGSIYEQYF
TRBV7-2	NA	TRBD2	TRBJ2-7	TGTGCCAGCAGCCGGACTAGCGGAAACTACGAGCAGTACTTC	CASSRTSGNYEQYF
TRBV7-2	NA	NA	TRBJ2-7	TGTGCCAGCAGCTTACAAGGGGGTTACGAGCAGTACTTC	CASSLQGGYEQYF
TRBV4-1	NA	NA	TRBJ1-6	TGCGCCAGCAGCCAAGCCCCCCTCAGGGGTCCTAATTCACCCCTCCACTTT	CASSQAPLRGPNSPLHF
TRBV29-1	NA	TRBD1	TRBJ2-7	TGCAGCGCAATACCCGGGACAGGGCACCAAGAGCAGTACTTC	CSAIPGTGHQEQYF
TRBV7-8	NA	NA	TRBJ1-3	TGTGCCAGCACCAATCGAGGGACTGTCTCTGGAAACACCATATATTTT	CASTNRGTVSGNTIYF
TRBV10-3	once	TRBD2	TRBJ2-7	TGTGCCATCAGTGATCCCCTGGGGGGGAGATACGAGCAGTACTTC	CAISDPLGGRYEQYF
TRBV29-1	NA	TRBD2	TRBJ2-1	TGCAGCGTTGAAGAGGTAGCGGGAGCCCGGGAGCAGTTCTTC	CSVEEVAGAREQFF
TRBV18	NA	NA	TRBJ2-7	TGTGCCAGCTCAACGGGACTCACCTCTTACGAGCAGTACTTC	CASSTGLTSYEQYF
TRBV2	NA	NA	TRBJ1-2	TGTGCCAGCAGAACACCGCGGGACACCTTC	CASRTPRDTF
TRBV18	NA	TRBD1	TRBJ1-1	TGTGCCAGCTCACCTTCAGGGGGATCCATGAACACTGAAGCTTTCTTT	CASSPSGGSMNTEAFF
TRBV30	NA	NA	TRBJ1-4	TGTGCCTCCCCCCAAACCGGGGTAACTAATGAAAAACTGTTTTTT	CASPQTGVTNEKLFF
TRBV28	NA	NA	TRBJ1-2	TGTGCCAGCAGTTTACCAGGGACTCACTATGGCTACACCTTC	CASSLPGTHYGYTF
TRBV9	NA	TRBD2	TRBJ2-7	TGTGCCAGCAGCGAGGGACTAGCGGGAGGCTACGAGCAGTACTTC	CASSEGLAGGYEQYF
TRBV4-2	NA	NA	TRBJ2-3	TGTGCCAGCAGCCAAGAGCAGGACACAGATACGCAGTATTTT	CASSQEQDTDTQYF
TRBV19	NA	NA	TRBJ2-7	TGTGCCAGTAGTACCGCACTTACAGGGAACGAGCAGTACTTC	CASSTALTGNEQYF
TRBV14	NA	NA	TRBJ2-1	TGTGCCAGCAGCAACCTCCAGCCAGGTTACAATGAGCAGTTCTTC	CASSNLQPGYNEQFF
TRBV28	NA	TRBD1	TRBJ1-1	TGTGCCAGCAATCAGGGGGGAACTGAAGCTTTCTTT	CASNQGGTEAFF
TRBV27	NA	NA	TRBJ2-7	TGTGCCAGCAGTTCCCCGTCCCTGAGCTCCTACGAGCAGTACTTC	CASSSPSLSSYEQYF
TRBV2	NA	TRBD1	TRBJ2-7	TGTGCCAGCAGTACACACGACAGGGAACTCACCTACGAGCAGTACTTC	CASSTHDRELTYEQYF
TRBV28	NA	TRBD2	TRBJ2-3	TGTGCCAGCAGTCCCAGCGGGAGGGTCACAGATACGCAGTATTTT	CASSPSGRVTDTQYF
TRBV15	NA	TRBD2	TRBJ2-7	TGTGCCACCAGCACAGGGACTAGCGGGAGCTCCGAGCAGTACTTC	CATSTGTSGSSEQYF
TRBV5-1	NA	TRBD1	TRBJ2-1	TGCGCCAGCAGCTTGGCCGGGACAGGGGACGTTGAGCAGTTCTTC	CASSLAGTGDVEQFF
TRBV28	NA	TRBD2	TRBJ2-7	TGTGCCAGCAGTCCCCTAGCGGGTGCCTACGAGCAGTACTTC	CASSPLAGAYEQYF
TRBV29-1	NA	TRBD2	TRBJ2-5	TGCAGCGTCGAGCGGACTAGCCGAGAGACCCAGTACTTC	CSVERTSRETQYF
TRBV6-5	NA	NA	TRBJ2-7	TGTGCCAGCAGGGACAACCCGAGCTCCTACGAGCAGTACTTC	CASRDNPSSYEQYF
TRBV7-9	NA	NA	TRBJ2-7	TGTGCCAGCAGCTTAGACGGGTTCGAGCAGTACTTC	CASSLDGFEQYF
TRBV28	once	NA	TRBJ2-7	TGTGCCAGCAGTTTATGGCAGGGGTCCTACGAGCAGTACTTC	CASSLWQGSYEQYF
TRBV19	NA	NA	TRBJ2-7	TGTGCCAGCCCCGGGAACATTGGGAAGTACGAGCAGTACTTC	CASPGNIGKYEQYF
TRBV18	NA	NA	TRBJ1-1	TGTGCCAGCTCACCGACAGGGAACACTGAAGCTTTCTTT	CASSPTGNTEAFF